A single T cell receptor beta chain is shown here with its context. One end of the junction varies from germline; a read error may be responsible. The data derive from a study of blood T cell repertoires in COVID-19. Turning to the study itself: The United States, Italy and Spain were the sources of the acute and convalescent COVID-19 samples. PBMCs, B-cell-depleted T cells, or T cells provided the cDNA or gDNA that made up the material.

The method was immunoSEQ multiplex PCR; TCRdb's version includes in-frame clones alone and lacks a portion of them. The top ten hold over 2% of the sample, which has under 150,000 clones, over 80% seen once. The clonotype comes from a man in his fifties with active COVID-19. The sample comprised peripheral blood.

This CDR3 reads CASSIQITSNERFF. The CDR3 DNA is TGTGCCAGTAGTATCCAGATAACTAGTAATGAGCGGTTCTTC. This chain connects TRBV19 to TRBJ2-1; a weak D match, TRBD2 (5 bases). This CDR3 region has 14 residues. Germline CDR1 and CDR2: LNHDA and SQIVND (reference sequence).